The 20 T cell receptor beta chains presented below share a single source sample, sequenced in a study of cytomegalovirus exposure and HLA in healthy donors. PCR employed 60 Vbeta and 13 Jbeta primers. Data came from immunoSEQ multiplex PCR; TCRdb stores just in-frame clones and leaves some out. The sample yields fewer than 100,000 clones, of which the top ten take up roughly 3.8%. The sample consisted of PBMCs. Receptor source: a man between 18 and 35 years old in good health and CMV-seropositive.

J is TRBJ1-1 and V is TRBV5-1; D is undetermined. Per the germline V gene, CDR1 is SGHRS and CDR2 is YFSETQ. The CDR3 is made up of 13 amino acids. Trimming took off 4 bases at V and 4 bases at J, with 11 bases between the two ends. CDR3 DNA sequence: TGCGCCAGCAGCCTAGAAATGGGCACTGAAGCTTTCTTT. Translating it yields CASSLEMGTEAFF.

The chain uses TRBV6-5 and TRBJ1-1; 9 nucleotides line up with TRBD1. Trimming took 6 bases from V and 4 from J; bases not matched to a gene: 6. Germline V gene data show CDR1 as MNHEY and CDR2 as SVGAGI. The CDR3 spans 14 residues. As DNA, the CDR3 is TGTGCCAGCAGCGACAGGGGGTATGGCACTGAAGCTTTCTTT. It translates to CASSDRGYGTEAFF.

V is TRBV4-2 and J is TRBJ1-3, with TRBD1 matching 7 bases. This CDR3 is built from 15 residues. Trimming at V came to 0 bases and at J to 4 bases, leaving 3 bases not matched to a gene. CDR1 is LGHNA and CDR2 is YNFKEQ in the germline V gene. The DNA for the CDR3 is TGTGCCAGCAGCCAAGACTGGACAGGAGGAAACACCATATATTTT. Translated: CASSQDWTGGNTIYF.

The chain is built from TRBV7-2 and TRBJ1-5, with TRBD1 identical over 8 bases. This CDR3 spans 17 amino acids. In germline, CDR1 is SGHTA, CDR2 FQGNSA. V dropped 1 base and J dropped 3; count of bases not matched to a gene: 8. CDR3 region: CASSLVDGTGSNQPQHF. The CDR3 nucleotides read TGTGCCAGCAGCTTAGTCGACGGGACAGGATCCAATCAGCCCCAGCATTTT.

This chain uses TRBV19 with TRBJ2-2, with 9 bases matching TRBD2. Germline CDR1 LNHDA, CDR2 SQIVND (reference sequence). The J segment lost 5 bases and the V segment lost 2 bases, leaving 6 bases of the junction unmatched. The CDR3 totals 16 residues. The CDR3 spells CASSILSGRSTGELFF. CDR3 DNA sequence: TGTGCCAGTAGTATACTTAGCGGGAGAAGTACCGGGGAGCTGTTTTTT.

The J gene is TRBJ2-3, the V gene TRBV11-3, with 7 positions matching TRBD2. CDR3 length: 16 residues. Germline CDR1 is SGHNT and CDR2 is YENEEA. With 1 base clipped from V and 0 bases from J, the junction kept 4 bases outside the gene matches. The CDR3 bases are TGTGCCAGCAGCTTAGGGGCGGGACTAAGCACAGATACGCAGTATTTT. Its translation: CASSLGAGLSTDTQYF.

V usage is TRBV5-8 and J usage is TRBJ1-1; 8 bases line up with TRBD1. Trimming at V came to 3 bases and at J to 4 bases, leaving 8 bases not matched to a gene. Per the germline V gene, CDR1 is SGHTS and CDR2 is YDEGEE. The CDR3 covers 15 residues. The CDR3 DNA reads TGTGCCAGCAGCTCGCAGGGGGCGCAGAGCACTGAAGCTTTCTTT. This encodes CASSSQGAQSTEAFF.

This chain connects TRBV10-2 to TRBJ1-1; D uncertain. Per the germline V gene, CDR1 is WSHSY and CDR2 is SAAADI. The CDR3 covers 13 residues. The V end was cut by 8 bases, the J end by 2 bases, with 12 bases between. CDR3 in DNA: TGCGCCAGCCGCAGATATTTTAACACTGAAGCTTTCTTT. This codes for CASRRYFNTEAFF.

V gene TRBV5-1 combines with J gene TRBJ2-1; 10 nucleotides match TRBD2. The CDR3 has 16 residues. V trimming: 4 bases; J trimming: 5 bases; junction bases outside the gene matches: 9. Per the germline V gene, CDR1 is SGHRS and CDR2 is YFSETQ. The CDR3: CASSPRTSGSDNEQFF. The CDR3 coding sequence is TGCGCCAGCAGCCCCCGGACTAGCGGATCCGACAATGAGCAGTTCTTC.

The rearrangement uses TRBV28 and TRBJ2-5; 9 bases map to TRBD2. Losses at the gene ends were 2 bases for V and 5 bases for J; bases not matched to a gene: 9. Germline V lookup: CDR1 MDHEN, CDR2 SYDVKM. The CDR3 runs to 16 residues. The CDR3: CASSLGWREGGETQYF. The CDR3 DNA reads as TGTGCCAGCAGTTTAGGGTGGCGGGAGGGCGGGGAGACCCAGTACTTC.

V and J are TRBV7-9 and TRBJ2-3; 8 bases agree with TRBD1. Unmatched junction bases numbered 9, after V lost 5 bases and J lost 5 bases. The CDR3 totals 15 residues. Germline V gene lookup returns CDR1 SEHNR and CDR2 FQNEAQ (reference sequence). The CDR3, as DNA: TGTGCCAGCAGCATTCAGGGGGCGCAGGGAGATACGCAGTATTTT. Translated, it gives CASSIQGAQGDTQYF.

The J gene is TRBJ2-7, the V gene TRBV27; 7 nucleotides agree with TRBD2. The germline gives CDR1 MNHEY, CDR2 SMNVEV (reference sequence). The CDR3 consists of 16 residues. With V trimmed by 6 bases and J by 0 bases, 11 bases remained unmatched. The CDR3 region is CASSGGKVAASYEQYF. The CDR3 DNA is TGTGCCAGCAGCGGGGGGAAAGTAGCGGCCTCCTACGAGCAGTACTTC.

The chain is built from TRBV4-1 and TRBJ2-1; 10 nucleotides match TRBD1. The CDR3 has 15 residues. The V gene end was trimmed by 3 bases and the J gene end by 7 bases; junction bases not matched to a gene: 6. CDR1 and CDR2 from the germline V gene are MGHRA and YSYEKL. The CDR3 sequence is CASSQRGTGENEQFF. The CDR3 nucleotides read TGCGCCAGCAGCCAGAGAGGGACAGGGGAAAATGAGCAGTTCTTC.

The J gene is TRBJ2-2, the V gene TRBV2, with D possibly being TRBD1 (5 bases). This CDR3 contains 15 residues. V was cut by 2 bases and J by 6 bases, with 13 bases left in between. The germline gives CDR1 SNHLY, CDR2 FYNNEI. The CDR3 loop reads CASSEYGVGAGELFF. DNA for the CDR3: TGTGCCAGCAGTGAATATGGGGTAGGGGCCGGGGAGCTGTTTTTT.

This chain connects TRBV6-1 to TRBJ2-6, with D perhaps TRBD1 (5 bases). The CDR3 sequence is 15 residues long. Per the germline V gene, CDR1 is MNHNS and CDR2 is SASEGT. V was trimmed by 4 bases and J by 0 bases, leaving 7 bases between them. The CDR3 is CASSADSSGANVLTF. In DNA, the CDR3 is TGTGCCAGCAGTGCCGACAGCTCTGGGGCCAACGTCCTGACTTTC.

The chain employs TRBV5-1 and TRBJ1-2, with D perhaps matching TRBD1 (5 bases). CDR1 and CDR2 from the germline V gene are SGHRS and YFSETQ. Trimming took 0 bases from V and 6 from J, leaving 9 bases between them. The CDR3 has 13 amino acids. The CDR3 here is CASSLGGADGYTF. As DNA, the CDR3 is TGCGCCAGCAGCTTGGGTGGGGCAGATGGCTACACCTTC.

As DNA, the CDR3 is TGTGCCAGCAGCTGGACTAGCGGGACCTACAATGAGCAGTTCTTC. Amino acid sequence: CASSWTSGTYNEQFF. The chain links TRBV6-4 to TRBJ2-1; TRBD2 agrees at 12 bases. The CDR3 is 15 amino acids. V trimming: 6 bases; J trimming: 2 bases; junction bases outside the gene matches: 2. Germline V lookup: CDR1 MRHNA, CDR2 SNTAGT.

The chain couples TRBV7-3 to TRBJ2-2; 7 nucleotides match TRBD1. Germline lookup yields CDR1 SGHTA and CDR2 FQGTGA. The CDR3 has 15 amino acids. After removal of 6 bases from V and 1 base from J, the junction contained 5 bases not matched to a gene. CDR3 region: CASSRDSGNTGELFF. The DNA for the CDR3 is TGTGCCAGCAGTAGGGACAGCGGGAACACCGGGGAGCTGTTTTTT.

V is TRBV18 and J is TRBJ2-7, with D possibly being TRBD2 (5 bases). V lost 3 bases to trimming and J lost 6 bases, with 15 bases between them. Germline V gives CDR1 KGHSH, CDR2 LQKENI. This CDR3 has 14 residues. The CDR3 loop is CASSPILPAGEQYF. The CDR3 DNA sequence: TGTGCCAGCTCACCTATCCTCCCTGCGGGCGAGCAGTACTTC. The whole variable domain, filled in from reference TRBV18 and TRBJ2-7, reads NAGVMQNPRHLVRRRGQEARLRCSPMKGHSHVYWYRQLPEEGLKFMVYLQKENIIDESGMPKERFSAEFPKEGPSILRIQQVVRGDSAAYFCASSPILPAGEQYFGPGTRLTVT.

The CDR3 spells CASSLGTGGSRNTGELFF. CDR3 nucleotide sequence: TGTGCCAGCAGCCTAGGGACAGGGGGCAGCCGGAACACCGGGGAGCTGTTTTTT. V and J are TRBV7-9 and TRBJ2-2, with TRBD1 matching 12 bases. Germline CDR1 SEHNR, CDR2 FQNEAQ (reference sequence). V was clipped by 5 bases and J by 1 base; unmatched bases: 8. The CDR3 is 18 residues long.